These 30 T cell receptor beta chains were sequenced from one sample in a study of blood T cell repertoires in COVID-19. The protocol was immunoSEQ multiplex PCR, while the TCRdb copy is restricted to in-frame clones and leaves out a portion. This table has approximately 470,000 clones, around 87% appearing once. The sample taken for sequencing was PBMCs or T cells enriched from blood (not recorded which). Receptors were obtained from a woman aged 18 to 35 who had recovered from COVID-19.

The rearrangement uses TRBV6-5 and TRBJ1-1; D is perhaps TRBD1 (5 bases). Germline assignment: CDR1 MNHEY and CDR2 SVGAGI. There are 14 residues in the CDR3. Trimming left V 4 bases short and J 0 bases short, with 9 bases between. The CDR3 spells CASSWGVVNTEAFF. In DNA, the CDR3 is TGTGCCAGCAGTTGGGGGGTCGTGAACACTGAAGCTTTCTTT.

The DNA for the CDR3 is TGTGCCAGCTCACCCCAGGGCGGGAACACCGGGGAGCTGTTTTTT. It codes for CASSPQGGNTGELFF. This sequence joins TRBV18 and TRBJ2-2; tentative D call: TRBD1 (5 bases). Germline CDR1 reads KGHSH; CDR2 reads LQKENI. Trimming cost V 3 bases and J 1 base, with 9 bases left between them. The CDR3 length is 15 residues.

The chain recombines TRBV5-1 with TRBJ2-3, with 7 bases identical to TRBD2. The CDR3 has 16 residues. Germline V gives CDR1 SGHRS, CDR2 YFSETQ. The V segment lost 4 bases and the J segment 4 bases; nucleotides outside the gene matches: 12. The CDR3, as DNA: TGCGCCAGCAGCGCCGCCGGGACTACTGGCTCAGATACGCAGTATTTT. Translation: CASSAAGTTGSDTQYF.

The chain employs TRBV6-1 and TRBJ2-7; D is ambiguous. The ends were cut back, 2 bases at V and 1 base at J, with 9 bases in the middle. CDR3 length: 14 residues. The germline CDR1 and CDR2 sequences are MNHNS and SASEGT. Here the CDR3 reads CASSENSRSYEQYF. The DNA for the CDR3 is TGTGCCAGCAGTGAAAACTCCCGTTCCTACGAGCAGTACTTC.

The genes are TRBV2 and TRBJ1-2; D not resolved. The CDR3 extends over 14 amino acids. Germline values: CDR1 SNHLY, CDR2 FYNNEI. V lost 6 bases and J lost 8, with 19 bases in between. CDR3 sequence reads: CASSRDGGLGGYTF. CDR3 coding DNA: TGTGCCAGCAGCAGAGACGGAGGCTTAGGCGGCTACACCTTC.

The chain carries TRBV15 and TRBJ1-2; the D is unclear. CDR1 LNHNV and CDR2 YYDKDF come from the germline V gene (reference sequence). The CDR3 runs to 14 residues. V was pared by 1 base and J by 2 bases, with 8 bases between. The CDR3 reads CATSRVERNYGYTF. The CDR3 region has the DNA TGTGCCACCAGCAGAGTGGAGAGGAACTATGGCTACACCTTC.

CDR3 residues: CASSSQGGEAFF. The CDR3 coding sequence is TGTGCCAGCAGCTCACAGGGGGGGGAAGCTTTCTTT. The gene calls are TRBV7-6 and TRBJ1-1; TRBD1 matches 8 bases. V lost 4 bases to trimming and J lost 8 bases; unmatched junction nucleotides: 3. The CDR3 runs to 12 residues. Looked up from germline, CDR1 is SGHVS and CDR2 is FNYEAQ.

This clone was seen at least ten times. V usage is TRBV19 and J usage is TRBJ1-6, with TRBD1 as a possible D gene (5 bases). CDR3 length equals 15 residues. V was pared by 7 bases and J by 14 bases, with 24 bases between. CDR1 and CDR2 from the germline V gene are LNHDA and SQIVND (reference sequence). In DNA, the CDR3 is TGTGCCAGTAAAGGGACGGACGCAAACGGGAGGACCCTCCACTTT. Its translation: CASKGTDANGRTLHF.

There are a few counts of this clone. J is TRBJ2-7 and V is TRBV15; TRBD2 matches at 7 bases. Per the germline V gene, CDR1 is LNHNV and CDR2 is YYDKDF (reference sequence). Trimming removed 0 bases from V and 0 bases from J; junction bases left unmatched: 5. The CDR3 has 16 amino acids. This CDR3 reads CATSRDIGGSSYEQYF. As DNA, the CDR3 is TGTGCCACCAGCAGAGACATCGGGGGGAGCTCCTACGAGCAGTACTTC.

The chain uses TRBV7-9 and TRBJ2-5; 9 bases agree with TRBD2. The CDR3 consists of 17 residues. Germline V CDR1 and CDR2: SEHNR, FQNEAQ (reference sequence). Losses at the gene ends were 1 base for V and 4 bases for J; bases not matched to a gene: 10. The CDR3 loop is CASSLGSPAGGGETQYF. Here the CDR3 DNA reads TGTGCCAGCAGCTTAGGGTCTCCAGCGGGGGGTGGAGAGACCCAGTACTTC.

The chain links TRBV2 to TRBJ1-1, with 9 nucleotides matching TRBD1. The germline CDR1 and CDR2 sequences are SNHLY and FYNNEI. The CDR3 has 13 amino acids. V gave up 5 bases and J gave up 4 bases; unmatched junction bases: 2. CDR3 coding DNA: TGTGCCAGCAGTCGGGACAGGGTCACTGAAGCTTTCTTT. Its translation: CASSRDRVTEAFF.

This clone was counted once. This chain joins TRBV10-2 and TRBJ2-7; D unresolved. CDR3 size: 14 residues. Germline assignment: CDR1 WSHSY and CDR2 SAAADI. Deletions cut 6 bases from V and 0 bases from J, with 12 bases between. CDR3 DNA: TGCGCCAGCAGGACACCGCAGAGCTCCTACGAGCAGTACTTC. Its protein product is CASRTPQSSYEQYF.

The chain joins TRBV11-2 to TRBJ2-5, with 12 bases matching TRBD2. Looked up from germline, CDR1 is SGHAT and CDR2 is FQNNGV. This CDR3 has 17 amino acids. J lost 0 bases, V lost 1 base, and 3 bases had no gene match. The CDR3, as DNA: TGTGCCAGCAGCTTAGCTAGCGGGGGGGCCCACCAAGAGACCCAGTACTTC. Translation gives CASSLASGGAHQETQYF.

This clone has just a few counts. This chain connects TRBV30 to TRBJ1-4; TRBD1 agrees at 7 bases. The CDR3 contains 14 residues. Germline loops: CDR1 GTSNPN, CDR2 SVGIG (reference sequence). V lost 2 bases to trimming and J lost 5 bases; unmatched junction nucleotides: 5. This chain's CDR3 is CAWSTGRGNEKLFF. CDR3 DNA sequence: TGTGCCTGGAGTACGGGCAGGGGGAATGAAAAACTGTTTTTT.

This sequence joins TRBV3-1 (or the pseudogene TRBV3-2) and TRBJ2-2; TRBD2 matches at 12 bases. The CDR3 totals 19 residues. V shed 0 bases, J shed 3 bases, and the junction held 8 bases outside the gene matches. From germline, CDR1 is LGHDT and CDR2 YNNKEL (reference sequence). The CDR3 DNA is TGTGCCAGCAGCCAAGATCTAGCGGGGGGGCACCTGGACACCGGGGAGCTGTTTTTT. As protein: CASSQDLAGGHLDTGELFF.

The chain joins TRBV18 to TRBJ1-6; D is undetermined. The V gene's germline CDR1 is KGHSH and CDR2 LQKENI. The CDR3 contains 13 residues. V was cut by 3 bases and J by 10 bases, with 10 bases left in between. The CDR3 coding sequence is TGTGCCAGCTCACCGGCTCGGGAATCACCCCTCCACTTT. It yields the protein CASSPARESPLHF.

V gene TRBV2 combines with J gene TRBJ1-2; no firm D call. The V and J ends lost 1 base and 5 bases respectively, with 14 bases between them. This CDR3 is 15 amino acids long. The germline V gene has CDR1 SNHLY and CDR2 FYNNEI. The CDR3 nucleotides are TGTGCCAGCAGTGAAGGGGAGGGAACGCGATATGGCTACACCTTC. Translation gives CASSEGEGTRYGYTF.

The genes are TRBV19 and TRBJ1-2; D perhaps matches TRBD1 (5 bases). Germline V gene sequence: CDR1 LNHDA, CDR2 SQIVND (reference sequence). Trimming removed 5 bases from V and 2 bases from J, with 12 bases in between. The length of the CDR3 is 14 residues. The CDR3 spells CASSPPGINYGYTF. The CDR3 DNA reads as TGTGCCAGTAGTCCCCCAGGGATAAACTATGGCTACACCTTC.

This chain uses TRBV30 with TRBJ1-4; the D gene is possibly TRBD1 (6 bases). CDR1 and CDR2 (germline): GTSNPN, SVGIG (reference sequence). V lost 2 bases to trimming and J lost 5 bases, with 12 bases between them. The CDR3 covers 14 residues. CDR3 sequence reads: CAWSPDRGNEKLFF. In DNA form, the CDR3 reads TGTGCCTGGAGTCCGGACAGAGGGAATGAAAAACTGTTTTTT.

V gene TRBV28 combines with J gene TRBJ2-3; possibly TRBD1 for D (5 bases). V was trimmed by 7 bases and J by 4 bases, leaving 18 bases between them. This CDR3 is 15 amino acids long. Germline lookup yields CDR1 MDHEN and CDR2 SYDVKM. CDR3 residues: CASIPRVKGADTQYF. The CDR3 region has the DNA TGTGCCAGCATTCCCAGGGTTAAAGGGGCAGATACGCAGTATTTT.

The V and J genes are TRBV12-3 or TRBV12-4 and TRBJ1-1, with a weak D call TRBD1 (5 bases). Trimming removed 6 bases at V and 9 bases at J, with 14 bases between. This CDR3 has 12 residues. The CDR3 protein is CASSPSPGKAFF. The CDR3, as DNA: TGTGCCAGCAGCCCAAGCCCAGGGAAAGCTTTCTTT.

The chain uses TRBV10-3 and TRBJ2-3; 8 positions match TRBD2. The CDR3 spans 16 residues. Trimming cost V 3 bases and J 1 base; bases outside gene matches: 6. Germline CDR1 is ENHRY and CDR2 is SYGVKD. The CDR3 nucleotides are TGTGCCATCAGTGACCTCCCCGGGGGGGGCACAGATACGCAGTATTTT. Encoded protein: CAISDLPGGGTDTQYF.

The genes are TRBV6-5 and TRBJ1-2, with D uncertain. The germline gives CDR1 MNHEY, CDR2 SVGAGI. The CDR3 has 13 amino acids. The V end lost 6 bases, the J end lost 2 bases, and 10 bases lay between the germline ends. CDR3 coding DNA: TGTGCCAGCAGCCGGGCGGGGAACTATGGCTACACCTTC. Protein sequence: CASSRAGNYGYTF.

The chain carries TRBV9 and TRBJ1-2; a possible D gene is TRBD1 (6 bases). Germline V CDR1 and CDR2: SGDLS, YYNGEE. V dropped 3 bases and J dropped 5 bases, with 26 bases sitting between them. This CDR3 has 18 amino acids. For the CDR3, the DNA is TGTGCCAGCAGCGCCGCGAAACCGGCAGGGGCCAGTTTTTATGGCTACACCTTC. The encoded protein is CASSAAKPAGASFYGYTF. The full variable domain, with the rest looked up from reference TRBV9 and TRBJ1-2, is DSGVTQTPKHLITATGQRVTLRCSPRSGDLSVYWYQQSLDQGLQFLIQYYNGEERAKGNILERFSAQQFPDLHSELNLSSLELGDSALYFCASSAAKPAGASFYGYTFGSGTRLTVV.

The chain links TRBV6-6 to TRBJ1-1; 7 bases fit TRBD1. CDR3 size: 14 residues. The germline gives CDR1 MNHNY, CDR2 SVGAGI (reference sequence). V lost 6 bases to trimming and J lost 4 bases; unmatched junction nucleotides: 8. CDR3 sequence reads: CASSSPGGGTEAFF. As DNA, the CDR3 is TGTGCCAGCAGCTCTCCAGGGGGAGGCACTGAAGCTTTCTTT.

Only a few counts were recorded for this clone. This chain connects TRBV6-6 to TRBJ1-6; D ambiguous. The CDR3 is 14 amino acids. CDR1 is MNHNY, CDR2 SVGAGI, per germline (reference sequence). V was clipped by 0 bases and J by 8 bases, with 8 bases between them. Here the CDR3 DNA reads TGTGCCAGCAGTTACTCCGGAGGTGATTCACCCCTCCACTTT. Amino acids: CASSYSGGDSPLHF.

The rearrangement uses TRBV11-2 and TRBJ2-6; unclear D gene. CDR1 is SGHAT, CDR2 FQNNGV, per germline. CDR3 length: 16 residues. Trimming shortened V by 3 bases and J by 0 bases, and 9 bases separated the two germline ends. In nucleotides, the CDR3 is TGTGCCAGCAGCTTCCTCCCAGACTCTGGGGCCAACGTCCTGACTTTC. Protein sequence: CASSFLPDSGANVLTF.

The table lists this clone with a count of one. The chain joins TRBV7-9 to TRBJ2-6; no firm D call. Germline V gene data show CDR1 as SEHNR and CDR2 as FQNEAQ (reference sequence). CDR3 length: 12 residues. Trimming removed 4 bases from V and 8 bases from J, with 6 bases in between. CDR3 amino acids: CASSSQTNVLTF. The CDR3 coding sequence is TGTGCCAGCAGCTCCCAGACCAACGTCCTGACTTTC.

The rearrangement links TRBV5-1 to TRBJ2-2; 9 bases align to TRBD1. V was pared by 4 bases and J by 3 bases, with 7 bases of the junction left unmatched. The germline gives CDR1 SGHRS, CDR2 YFSETQ. The length of the CDR3 is 16 residues. Written as DNA, the CDR3 is TGCGCCAGCAGCGAACGGACAGGGGAAGACACCGGGGAGCTGTTTTTT. Translated: CASSERTGEDTGELFF.

The genes are TRBV19 and TRBJ1-5; D not certain. Germline loops: CDR1 LNHDA, CDR2 SQIVND (reference sequence). With 4 bases removed from V and 4 bases from J, the gap between germline ends came to 11 bases. The CDR3 contains 14 residues. The CDR3 sequence is CASSTEADNQPQHF. DNA for the CDR3: TGTGCCAGTAGTACGGAGGCGGATAATCAGCCCCAGCATTTT. The full variable domain, completed using reference TRBV19 and TRBJ1-5, is DGGITQSPKYLFRKEGQNVTLSCEQNLNHDAMYWYRQDPGQGLRLIYYSQIVNDFQKGDIAEGYSVSREKKESFPLTVTSAQKNPTAFYLCASSTEADNQPQHFGDGTRLSIL.